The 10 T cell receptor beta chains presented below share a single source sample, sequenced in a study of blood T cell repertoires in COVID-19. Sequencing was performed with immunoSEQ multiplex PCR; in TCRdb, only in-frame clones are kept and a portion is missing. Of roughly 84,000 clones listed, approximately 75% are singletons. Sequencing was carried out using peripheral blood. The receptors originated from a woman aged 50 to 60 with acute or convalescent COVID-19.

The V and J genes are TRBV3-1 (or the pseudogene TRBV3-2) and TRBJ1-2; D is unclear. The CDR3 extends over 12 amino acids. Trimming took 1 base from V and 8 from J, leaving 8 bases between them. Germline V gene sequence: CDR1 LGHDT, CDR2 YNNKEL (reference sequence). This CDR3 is CASSQVGVGYTF. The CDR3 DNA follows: TGTGCCAGCAGCCAAGTAGGAGTAGGCTACACCTTC.

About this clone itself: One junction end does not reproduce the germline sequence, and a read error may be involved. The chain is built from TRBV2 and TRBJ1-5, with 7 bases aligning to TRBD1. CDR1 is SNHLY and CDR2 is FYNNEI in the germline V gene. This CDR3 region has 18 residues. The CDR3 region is CASSQARDSPFNGQPQHF. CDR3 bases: TGTGCCAGCAGTCAAGCCCGGGACAGTCCTTTTAATGGGCAGCCCCAGCATTTT.

The CDR3 is CASSLSNTASTYNSPLHF. CDR3 sequence (DNA): TGTGCCAGCAGCTTATCTAATACAGCCTCAACCTATAATTCACCCCTCCACTTT. The V gene is TRBV7-9, the J gene TRBJ1-6, with unresolved D. Between the trimmed V and J ends, which lost 2 bases and 2 bases, there was a span of 16 bases. This CDR3 has 18 amino acids. Germline V gene lookup returns CDR1 SEHNR and CDR2 FQNEAQ (reference sequence).

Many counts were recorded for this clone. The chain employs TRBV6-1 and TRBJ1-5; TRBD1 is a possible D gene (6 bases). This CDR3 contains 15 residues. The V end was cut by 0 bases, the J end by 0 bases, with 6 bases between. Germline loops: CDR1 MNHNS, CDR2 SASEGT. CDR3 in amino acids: CASSEAGHSNQPQHF. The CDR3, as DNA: TGTGCCAGCAGTGAAGCGGGACATAGCAATCAGCCCCAGCATTTT.

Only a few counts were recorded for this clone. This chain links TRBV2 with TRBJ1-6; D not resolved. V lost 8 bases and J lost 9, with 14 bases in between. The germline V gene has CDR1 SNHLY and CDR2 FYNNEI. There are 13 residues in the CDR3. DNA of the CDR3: TGTGCCAGCGGAGGGCAGCCTTTTTCACCCCTCCACTTT. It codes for CASGGQPFSPLHF.

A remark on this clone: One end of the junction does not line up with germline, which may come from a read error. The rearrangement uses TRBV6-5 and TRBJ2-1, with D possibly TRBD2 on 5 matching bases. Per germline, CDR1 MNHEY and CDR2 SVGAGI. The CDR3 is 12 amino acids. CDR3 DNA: TGTGCCAGCAGTAATGACTACTATGAGCAGTTCTTC. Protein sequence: CASSNDYYEQFF.

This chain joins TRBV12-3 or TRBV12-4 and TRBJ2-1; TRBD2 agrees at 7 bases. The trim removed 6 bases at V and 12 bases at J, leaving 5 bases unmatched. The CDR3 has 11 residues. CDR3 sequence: CASRSRETQFF. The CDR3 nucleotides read TGTGCCAGCAGGTCGCGGGAGACGCAGTTCTTC.

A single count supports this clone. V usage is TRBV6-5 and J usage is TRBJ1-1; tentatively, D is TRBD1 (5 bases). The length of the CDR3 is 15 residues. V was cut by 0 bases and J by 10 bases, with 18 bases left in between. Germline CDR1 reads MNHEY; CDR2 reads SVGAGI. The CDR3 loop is CASSYSNNRARAAFF. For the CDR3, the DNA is TGTGCCAGCAGTTACTCGAACAATAGGGCCAGGGCAGCTTTCTTT.

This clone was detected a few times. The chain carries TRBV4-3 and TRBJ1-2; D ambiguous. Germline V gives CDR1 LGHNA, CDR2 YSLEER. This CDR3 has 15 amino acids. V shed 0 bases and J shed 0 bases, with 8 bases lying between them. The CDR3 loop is CASSQEARANYGYTF. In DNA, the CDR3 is TGCGCCAGCAGCCAAGAAGCGAGAGCTAACTATGGCTACACCTTC.

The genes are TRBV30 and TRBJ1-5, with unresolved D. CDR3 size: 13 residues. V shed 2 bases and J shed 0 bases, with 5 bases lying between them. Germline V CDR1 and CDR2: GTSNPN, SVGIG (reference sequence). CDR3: CAWSLNSNQPQHF. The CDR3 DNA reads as TGTGCCTGGAGTCTTAATAGCAATCAGCCCCAGCATTTT.